These 7 T cell receptor beta chains were sequenced from one sample in a study of shared clonotypes between healthy human individuals. The table came from immunoSEQ multiplex PCR; TCRdb's copy has only in-frame clones and leaves some out. The profile covers 1.5 million to 2.5 million clones, with 85% to 95% appearing a single time and roughly 1.2% taken by the ten largest. As defined, naive CD8 cells were CD45RO-negative and positively selected for CCR7, with terminally differentiated effector memory CD45RA+ cells excluded. Sequenced material: naive CD8+ T cells sorted from blood. These receptors all stem from a man aged 18-30 years in good health.

V usage is TRBV2 and J usage is TRBJ2-3, with 9 bases lining up with TRBD1. Germline V gene lookup returns CDR1 SNHLY and CDR2 FYNNEI. The CDR3 runs to 14 residues. J was trimmed by 4 bases and V by 7 bases; bases with no gene match: 6. The CDR3 sequence: CASTRQGGADTQYF. The CDR3 DNA follows: TGTGCCAGCACTAGACAGGGGGGGGCAGATACGCAGTATTTT. The whole variable domain, remainder taken from reference TRBV2 and TRBJ2-3, is EPEVTQTPSHQVTQMGQEVILRCVPISNHLYFYWYRQILGQKVEFLVSFYNNEISEKSEIFDDQFSVERPDGSNFTLKIRSTKLEDSAMYFCASTRQGGADTQYFGPGTRLTVL.

This clone was counted a few times. V gene TRBV2 combines with J gene TRBJ1-2, with D tentatively TRBD1 (6 bases). V lost 6 bases and J 7 bases, leaving 12 bases between the germline ends. CDR3 length equals 12 residues. CDR1 SNHLY and CDR2 FYNNEI come from the germline V gene. CDR3 DNA: TGTGCCAGCAGCCAAGGAGGGGGTGGCTACACCTTC. It specifies CASSQGGGGYTF.

The V call is TRBV27, the J call TRBJ2-7; tentatively, D is TRBD1 or TRBD2 (5 bases each). The V end lost 6 bases, the J end lost 2 bases, and 11 bases lay between the germline ends. Germline V gene lookup returns CDR1 MNHEY and CDR2 SMNVEV (reference sequence). This CDR3 contains 13 residues. CDR3 region: CASRPGPAYEQYF. CDR3 coding DNA: TGTGCCAGCAGACCGGGGCCGGCCTACGAGCAGTACTTC.

The chain recombines TRBV13 with TRBJ1-1, with TRBD1 identical over 9 bases. The CDR3 length is 13 residues. Germline CDR1 is PRHDT and CDR2 is FYEKMQ (reference sequence). The ends lost 5 bases at V and 7 bases at J; junction bases unmatched: 5. The DNA for the CDR3 is TGTGCCAGCAGCACCCGACAGGGGGGTGAAGCTTTCTTT. Translating it yields CASSTRQGGEAFF.

J is TRBJ1-1 and V is TRBV4-1, with D maybe TRBD1 (5 bases). The CDR3 totals 14 residues. Trimming took off 3 bases at V and 3 bases at J, with 11 bases between the two ends. Germline CDR1 and CDR2: MGHRA and YSYEKL. CDR3 nucleotides: TGCGCCAGCAGCCATGGGGGGAGTGACACTGAAGCTTTCTTT. This sequence encodes CASSHGGSDTEAFF.

The chain combines TRBV27 with TRBJ1-5; D call uncertain. Per the germline V gene, CDR1 is MNHEY and CDR2 is SMNVEV (reference sequence). Deletions cut 0 bases from V and 3 bases from J, with 9 bases between. The CDR3 runs to 15 residues. The CDR3 DNA is TGTGCCAGCAGTTTATCTTATCTGAACAATCAGCCCCAGCATTTT. This gives the protein CASSLSYLNNQPQHF.

In regard to this clone: The same CDR3 can be traced to other DNA sequences in this sample. The chain recombines TRBV27 with TRBJ2-3; D unresolved. Germline-derived CDR1 and CDR2 are MNHEY and SMNVEV (reference sequence). The length of the CDR3 is 14 residues. V gave up 6 bases and J gave up 0 bases, with 10 bases separating them. CDR3 residues: CASSPGVSTDTQYF. CDR3 DNA: TGTGCCAGCAGCCCCGGTGTTAGCACAGATACGCAGTATTTT.